This T cell receptor (beta chain) appears in the sequencing data of a study of PD-L1 blockade in urothelial cancer. Study information: Analyses used blood from 3 weeks (second dose) and 6 weeks after treatment start.

Germline V gives CDR1 SGHVS, CDR2 FQNEAQ. The CDR3 runs to 15 residues. V lost 5 bases and J lost 7; bases outside the gene matches: 8. Patient disease was locally advanced or metastatic urothelial carcinoma. TCRdb's table, derived via immunoSEQ multiplex PCR, lists solely in-frame clones and lacks some. The sample includes some 41,000 clones, around nine tenths of them seen just once. The sequence was collected from a woman aged 60 to 75 with urothelial cancer. The chain links TRBV7-8 to TRBJ2-1, with TRBD2 identical over 10 bases. Sequences were derived from PBMCs, sampled around atezolizumab (anti-PD-L1) treatment. The CDR3 spells CASSQSGRAGNEQFF. As DNA, the CDR3 is TGTGCCAGCAGCCAGAGCGGGAGGGCCGGGAATGAGCAGTTCTTC.